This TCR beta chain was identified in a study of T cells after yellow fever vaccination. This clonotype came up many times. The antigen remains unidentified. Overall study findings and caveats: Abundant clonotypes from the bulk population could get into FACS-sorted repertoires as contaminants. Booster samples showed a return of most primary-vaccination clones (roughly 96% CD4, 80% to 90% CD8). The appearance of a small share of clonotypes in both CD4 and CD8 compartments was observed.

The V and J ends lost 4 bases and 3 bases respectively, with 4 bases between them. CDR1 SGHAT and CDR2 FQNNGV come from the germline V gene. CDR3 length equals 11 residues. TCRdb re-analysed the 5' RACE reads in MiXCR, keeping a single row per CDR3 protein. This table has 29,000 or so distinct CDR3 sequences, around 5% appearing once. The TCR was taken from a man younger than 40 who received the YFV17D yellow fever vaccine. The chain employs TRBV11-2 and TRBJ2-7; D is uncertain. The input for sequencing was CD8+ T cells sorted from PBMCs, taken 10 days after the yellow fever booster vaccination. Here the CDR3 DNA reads TGTGCCAGCAGCTCGCTCTACGAGCAGTACTTC. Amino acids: CASSSLYEQYF.